This passage covers 10 T cell receptor beta chains from one sample sequenced in a study of OX40 agonist ivuxolimab in advanced cancers. Produced via immunoSEQ multiplex PCR; TCRdb's table is partial and in-frame only. The sample holds approximately 44,000 clones, around 80% seen once. The starting material was CD4+ or CD8+ T cells sorted from blood, obtained in a trial of the OX40 agonist ivuxolimab. The receptors were gathered from an adult with an advanced solid tumor such as melanoma, head and neck, liver or kidney cancer.

This sequence joins TRBV7-2 and TRBJ2-3; TRBD2 aligns across 10 bases. The V and J ends lost 4 bases and 4 bases, in that order; junction bases with no gene match: 8. Germline V lookup: CDR1 SGHTA, CDR2 FQGNSA. The CDR3 sequence is 16 residues long. The CDR3 loop is CASSSYLAGVPDTQYF. The CDR3 DNA reads as TGTGCCAGCAGCTCTTACCTAGCGGGGGTCCCAGATACGCAGTATTTT.

The chain uses TRBV5-1 and TRBJ1-2, with D unresolved. The CDR3 is 12 amino acids. Germline CDR1 and CDR2: SGHRS and YFSETQ. The V gene lost 0 bases and the J gene lost 7 bases, with 7 bases spanning the gap. In nucleotides, the CDR3 is TGCGCCAGCAGCTTGGAGCGGGTTGGCTACACCTTC. Its protein product is CASSLERVGYTF.

V gene TRBV5-4 combines with J gene TRBJ1-1; 7 bases agree with TRBD1. Losses at the gene ends were 5 bases for V and 2 bases for J; bases not matched to a gene: 3. Germline CDR1 SGHNT, CDR2 YYREEE (reference sequence). The CDR3 runs to 13 residues. The CDR3 reads CASRRQGNTEAFF. CDR3 nucleotide sequence: TGTGCCAGCAGAAGACAGGGAAACACTGAAGCTTTCTTT.

This clone has only one observation. The rearrangement uses TRBV5-6 and TRBJ2-1; D remains ambiguous. Between the trimmed V and J ends, which lost 0 bases and 8 bases, there was a span of 9 bases. Germline CDR1 reads SGHDT; CDR2 reads YYEEEE. The CDR3 consists of 13 residues. The chain's CDR3 is CASSLGWVDEQFF. CDR3 in DNA: TGTGCCAGCAGCTTGGGGTGGGTTGATGAGCAGTTCTTC.

The chain links TRBV2 to TRBJ1-3; D gene unclear. The ends were cut back, 1 base at V and 0 bases at J, with 7 bases in the middle. Germline V lookup: CDR1 SNHLY, CDR2 FYNNEI. CDR3 length: 15 amino acids. The DNA for the CDR3 is TGTGCCAGCAGTGAAGACGTTCGCTCTGGAAACACCATATATTTT. This sequence encodes CASSEDVRSGNTIYF.

The rearrangement joins TRBV11-2 to TRBJ2-3, with D unclear. Germline values: CDR1 SGHAT, CDR2 FQNNGV. The V gene lost 5 bases and the J gene lost 6 bases, with 6 bases spanning the gap. The CDR3 extends over 11 amino acids. The CDR3 DNA reads TGTGCCAGCAGCCGGCGCGATACGCAGTATTTT. This sequence encodes CASSRRDTQYF.

The gene calls are TRBV29-1 and TRBJ1-5; no firm D call. CDR3 size: 12 residues. Germline assignment: CDR1 SQVTM and CDR2 ANQGSEA. V was pared by 7 bases and J by 3 bases, with 10 bases between. The CDR3 sequence: CSAKGLNQPQHF. In DNA, the CDR3 is TGCAGCGCTAAGGGCCTCAATCAGCCCCAGCATTTT. Full variable domain (outside the CDR3, taken from reference TRBV29-1 and TRBJ1-5): SAVISQKPSRDICQRGTSLTIQCQVDSQVTMMFWYRQQPGQSLTLIATANQGSEATYESGFVIDKFPISRPNLTFSTLTVSNMSPEDSSIYLCSAKGLNQPQHFGDGTRLSIL.

The gene calls are TRBV5-1 and TRBJ1-2, with no clear D. The V gene lost 0 bases and the J gene lost 6 bases, with 15 bases spanning the gap. There are 15 residues in the CDR3. Germline CDR1 SGHRS, CDR2 YFSETQ. CDR3 bases: TGCGCCAGCAGCTTGGAAAGCCAGATCATCAATGGCTACACCTTC. It codes for CASSLESQIINGYTF. Full variable domain (remainder filled in from reference TRBV5-1 and TRBJ1-2): KAGVTQTPRYLIKTRGQQVTLSCSPISGHRSVSWYQQTPGQGLQFLFEYFSETQRNKGNFPGRFSGRQFSNSRSEMNVSTLELGDSALYLCASSLESQIINGYTFGSGTRLTVV.

The chain is built from TRBV18 and TRBJ2-3; 16 bases agree with TRBD2. This CDR3 comprises 17 residues. Germline assignment: CDR1 KGHSH and CDR2 LQKENI. With V trimmed by 0 bases and J by 4 bases, 1 base remained unmatched. DNA for the CDR3: TGTGCCAGCTCACCACCGGGACTAGCGGGAGGGCCAGATACGCAGTATTTT. This codes for CASSPPGLAGGPDTQYF. The full variable domain, its missing parts supplied by reference TRBV18 and TRBJ2-3, is NAGVMQNPRHLVRRRGQEARLRCSPMKGHSHVYWYRQLPEEGLKFMVYLQKENIIDESGMPKERFSAEFPKEGPSILRIQQVVRGDSAAYFCASSPPGLAGGPDTQYFGPGTRLTVL.

This clone was counted a few times. This chain joins TRBV27 and TRBJ1-1; 8 bases line up with TRBD1. The CDR3 consists of 15 residues. Trimming removed 10 bases from V and 4 bases from J; junction bases left unmatched: 14. The germline V gene encodes CDR1 MNHEY and CDR2 SMNVEV (reference sequence). The CDR3 DNA sequence: TGTGCCACCTCGGCAGGGGGCAAGGGAGGCACTGAAGCTTTCTTT. Its translation: CATSAGGKGGTEAFF.